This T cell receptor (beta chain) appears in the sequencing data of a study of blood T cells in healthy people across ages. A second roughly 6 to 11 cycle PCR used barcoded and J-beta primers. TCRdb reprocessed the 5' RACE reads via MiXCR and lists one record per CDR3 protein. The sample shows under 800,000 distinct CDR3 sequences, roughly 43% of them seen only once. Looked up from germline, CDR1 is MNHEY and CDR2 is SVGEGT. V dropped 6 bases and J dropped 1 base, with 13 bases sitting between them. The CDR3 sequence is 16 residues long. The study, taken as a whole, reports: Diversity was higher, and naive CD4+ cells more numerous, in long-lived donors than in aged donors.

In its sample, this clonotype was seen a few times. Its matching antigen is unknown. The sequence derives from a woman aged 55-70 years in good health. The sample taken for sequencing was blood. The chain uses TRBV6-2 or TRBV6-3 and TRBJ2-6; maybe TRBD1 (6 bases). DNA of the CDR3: TGTGCCAGCAGGGCTGTGCAGGGGTCTGGGGCCAACGTCCTGACTTTC. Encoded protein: CASRAVQGSGANVLTF.